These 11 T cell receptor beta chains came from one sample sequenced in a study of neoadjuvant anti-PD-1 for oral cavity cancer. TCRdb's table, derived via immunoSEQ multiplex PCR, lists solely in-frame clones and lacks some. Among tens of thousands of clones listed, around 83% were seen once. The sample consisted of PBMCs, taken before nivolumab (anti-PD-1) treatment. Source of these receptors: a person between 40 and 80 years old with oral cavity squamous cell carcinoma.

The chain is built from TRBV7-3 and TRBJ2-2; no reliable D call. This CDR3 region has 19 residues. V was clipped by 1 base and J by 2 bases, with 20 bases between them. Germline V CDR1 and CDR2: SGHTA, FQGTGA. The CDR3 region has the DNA TGTGCCAGCAGCTTAAACCCCATACAAGGAGAGACCAACACCGGGGAGCTGTTTTTT. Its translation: CASSLNPIQGETNTGELFF.

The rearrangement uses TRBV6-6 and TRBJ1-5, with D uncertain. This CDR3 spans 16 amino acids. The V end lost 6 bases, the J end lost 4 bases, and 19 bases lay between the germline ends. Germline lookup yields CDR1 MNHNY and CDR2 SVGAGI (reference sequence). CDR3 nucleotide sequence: TGTGCCAGCAGCACATTTGGGATTGCGGGAAATCAGCCCCAGCATTTT. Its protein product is CASSTFGIAGNQPQHF.

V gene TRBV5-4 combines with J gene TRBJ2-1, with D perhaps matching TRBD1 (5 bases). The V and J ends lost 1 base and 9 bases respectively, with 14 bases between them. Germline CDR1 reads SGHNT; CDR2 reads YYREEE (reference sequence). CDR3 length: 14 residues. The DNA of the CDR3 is TGTGCCAGCAGCTTGCAGGGCCCTCTTAGTGAGCAGTTCTTC. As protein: CASSLQGPLSEQFF.

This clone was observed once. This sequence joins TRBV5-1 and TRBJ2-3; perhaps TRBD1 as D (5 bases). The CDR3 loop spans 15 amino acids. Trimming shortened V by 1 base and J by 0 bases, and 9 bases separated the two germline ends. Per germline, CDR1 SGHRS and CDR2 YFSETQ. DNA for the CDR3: TGCGCCAGCAGCTTGTCCCCAGGGAGCACAGATACGCAGTATTTT. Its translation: CASSLSPGSTDTQYF.

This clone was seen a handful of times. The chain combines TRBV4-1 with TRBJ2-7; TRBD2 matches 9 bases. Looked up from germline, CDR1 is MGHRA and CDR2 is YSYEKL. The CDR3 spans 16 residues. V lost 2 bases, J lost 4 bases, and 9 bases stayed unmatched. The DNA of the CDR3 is TGCGCCAGCAGCCAAATCCCGGGACTAGCTTCTTACGAGCAGTACTTC. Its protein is CASSQIPGLASYEQYF.

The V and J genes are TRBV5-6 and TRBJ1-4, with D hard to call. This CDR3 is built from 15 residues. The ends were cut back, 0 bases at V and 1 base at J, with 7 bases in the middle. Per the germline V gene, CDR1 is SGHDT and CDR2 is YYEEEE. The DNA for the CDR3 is TGTGCCAGCAGCTTGGGACCGTTAACTAATGAAAAACTGTTTTTT. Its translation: CASSLGPLTNEKLFF.

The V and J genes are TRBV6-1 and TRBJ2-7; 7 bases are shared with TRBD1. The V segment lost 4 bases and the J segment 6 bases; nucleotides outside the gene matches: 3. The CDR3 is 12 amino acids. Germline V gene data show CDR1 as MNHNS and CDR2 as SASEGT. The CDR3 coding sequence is TGTGCCAGCAGTGCACAGGGGCGCGAGCAGTACTTC. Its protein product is CASSAQGREQYF.

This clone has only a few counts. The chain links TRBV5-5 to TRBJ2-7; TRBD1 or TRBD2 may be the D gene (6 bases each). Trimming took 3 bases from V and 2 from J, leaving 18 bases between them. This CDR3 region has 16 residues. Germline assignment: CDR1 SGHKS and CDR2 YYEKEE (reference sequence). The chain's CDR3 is CASSWRAAGVTYEQYF. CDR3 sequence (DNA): TGTGCCAGCAGCTGGAGGGCTGCAGGGGTTACCTACGAGCAGTACTTC.

The CDR3 bases are TGTGCCAGCGGAGAAGCGGTCTCCTACAATGAGCAGTTCTTC. Its translation is CASGEAVSYNEQFF. This sequence joins TRBV6-5 and TRBJ2-1, with D possibly TRBD2 on 5 matching bases. The CDR3 spans 14 residues. Germline CDR1 reads MNHEY; CDR2 reads SVGAGI. Trimming stripped 8 bases from V and 0 bases from J, with 11 bases between.

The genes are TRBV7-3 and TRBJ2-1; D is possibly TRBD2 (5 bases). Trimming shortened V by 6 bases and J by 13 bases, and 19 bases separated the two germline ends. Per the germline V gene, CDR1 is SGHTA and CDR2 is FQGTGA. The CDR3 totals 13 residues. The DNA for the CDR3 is TGTGCCAGCAGTATTCAACCGGGGTCGCCTCAGTTCTTC. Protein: CASSIQPGSPQFF. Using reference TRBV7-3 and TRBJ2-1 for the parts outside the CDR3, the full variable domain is GAGVSQTPSNKVTEKGKYVELRCDPISGHTALYWYRQSLGQGPEFLIYFQGTGAADDSGLPNDRFFAVRPEGSVSTLKIQRTERGDSAVYLCASSIQPGSPQFFGPGTRLTVL.

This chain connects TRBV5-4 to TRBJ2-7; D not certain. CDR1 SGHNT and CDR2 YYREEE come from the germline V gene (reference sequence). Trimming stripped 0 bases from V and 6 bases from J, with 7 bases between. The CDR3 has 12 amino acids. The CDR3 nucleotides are TGTGCCAGCAGCTTGGAGCACGCCGAGCAGTACTTC. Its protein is CASSLEHAEQYF.